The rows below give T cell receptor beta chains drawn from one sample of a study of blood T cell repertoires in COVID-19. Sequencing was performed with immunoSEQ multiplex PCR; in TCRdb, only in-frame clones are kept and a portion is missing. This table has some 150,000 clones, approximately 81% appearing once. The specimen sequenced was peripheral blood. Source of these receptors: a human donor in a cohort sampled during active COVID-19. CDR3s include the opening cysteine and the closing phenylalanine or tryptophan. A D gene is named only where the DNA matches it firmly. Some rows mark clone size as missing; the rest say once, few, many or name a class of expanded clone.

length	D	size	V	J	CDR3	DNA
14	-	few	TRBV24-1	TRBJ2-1	CATSGGQVYNEQFF	TGTGCCACCAGTGGGGGGCAGGTCTACAATGAGCAGTTCTTC
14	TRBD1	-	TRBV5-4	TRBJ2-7	CASSLEGAAYEQYF	TGTGCCAGCAGCTTGGAGGGGGCAGCCTACGAGCAGTACTTC
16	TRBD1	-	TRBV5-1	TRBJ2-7	CASSSTGDSWFYEQYF	TGCGCCAGCAGCTCAACAGGGGATTCGTGGTTCTACGAGCAGTACTTC
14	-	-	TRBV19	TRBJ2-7	CASSIAYRDYEQYF	TGTGCCAGTAGTATAGCTTACAGGGACTACGAGCAGTACTTC
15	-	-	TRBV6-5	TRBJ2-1	CASSYSNRVRDEQFF	TGTGCCAGCAGTTACTCGAACAGGGTGAGGGATGAGCAGTTCTTC
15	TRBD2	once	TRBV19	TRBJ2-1	CASKPLAGFYNEQFF	TGTGCCAGTAAACCACTAGCGGGGTTCTACAATGAGCAGTTCTTC
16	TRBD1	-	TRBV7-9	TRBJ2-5	CASSLGLGQGGETQYF	TGTGCCAGCAGCTTAGGTTTGGGACAGGGAGGAGAGACCCAGTACTTC
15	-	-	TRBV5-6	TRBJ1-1	CASSLRLLMNTEAFF	TGTGCCAGCAGCTTACGACTGCTTATGAACACTGAAGCTTTCTTT
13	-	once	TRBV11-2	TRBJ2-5	CASSLREQETQYF	TGTGCCAGCAGCTTAAGGGAGCAAGAGACCCAGTACTTC
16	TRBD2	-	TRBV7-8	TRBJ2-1	CASSSRTSGGAGEQFF	TGTGCCAGCAGCTCCCGGACTAGCGGGGGGGCAGGTGAGCAGTTCTTC
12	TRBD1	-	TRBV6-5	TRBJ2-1	CASSLSRDREFF	TGTGCCAGCAGTTTGAGCCGGGACAGGGAGTTCTTC
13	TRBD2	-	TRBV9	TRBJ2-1	CASSAIAGGLQFF	TGTGCCAGCAGCGCAATAGCGGGGGGGCTCCAGTTCTTC
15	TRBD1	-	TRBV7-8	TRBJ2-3	CASRPDRGRKDTQYF	TGTGCCAGCAGACCCGACAGGGGGCGCAAAGATACGCAGTATTTT
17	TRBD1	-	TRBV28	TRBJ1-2	CASSLWAGGTGENGYTF	TGTGCCAGCAGTTTATGGGCGGGGGGTACAGGGGAGAATGGCTACACCTTC
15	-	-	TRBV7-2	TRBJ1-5	CASSFAGGYNQPQHF	TGTGCCAGCAGCTTTGCAGGAGGATATAATCAGCCCCAGCATTTT
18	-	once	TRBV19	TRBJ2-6	CASSIAEGTVSGANVLTF	TGTGCCAGTAGTATAGCGGAGGGAACCGTCTCTGGGGCCAACGTCCTGACTTTC
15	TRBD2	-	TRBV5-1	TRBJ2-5	CASSRGLAGQETQYF	TGCGCCAGCAGCCGCGGACTAGCGGGTCAAGAGACCCAGTACTTC
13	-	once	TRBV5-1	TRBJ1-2	CASSLAGVYGYTF	TGCGCCAGCAGCTTGGCCGGGGTCTATGGCTACACCTTC
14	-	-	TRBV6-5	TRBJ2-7	CASRARQSSYEQYF	TGTGCCAGCAGGGCGCGACAGAGCTCCTACGAGCAGTACTTC
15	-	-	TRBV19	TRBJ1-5	CASSPAGVGNQPQHF	TGTGCCAGTAGCCCTGCCGGGGTAGGTAATCAGCCCCAGCATTTT
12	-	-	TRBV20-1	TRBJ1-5	CSASSGSQPQHF	TGCAGTGCTAGTAGCGGATCTCAGCCCCAGCATTTT
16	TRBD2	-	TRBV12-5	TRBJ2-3	CASGLRAGAPPDTQYF	TGTGCTAGTGGTTTGAGAGCGGGGGCCCCCCCAGATACGCAGTATTTT
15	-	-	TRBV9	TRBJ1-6	CASSVGGRDNSPLHF	TGTGCCAGCAGCGTAGGAGGCAGGGATAATTCACCCCTCCACTTT
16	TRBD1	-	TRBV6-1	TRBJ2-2	CASREKQGVNTGELFF	TGTGCCAGCAGGGAAAAACAGGGGGTCAACACCGGGGAGCTGTTTTTT
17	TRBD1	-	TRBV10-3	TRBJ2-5	CAISQGQGGRGSETQYF	TGTGCCATCAGCCAGGGACAGGGGGGAAGGGGGTCAGAGACCCAGTACTTC
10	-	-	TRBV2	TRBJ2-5	CASASETQYF	TGTGCCAGCGCGAGCGAGACCCAGTACTTC
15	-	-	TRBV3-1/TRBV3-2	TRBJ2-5	CASSQERQTQETQYF	TGTGCCAGCAGCCAAGAGAGGCAGACTCAAGAGACCCAGTACTTC
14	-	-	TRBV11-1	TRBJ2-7	CASSLIAGHYEQYF	TGTGCCAGCAGCTTAATCGCAGGACACTACGAGCAGTACTTC
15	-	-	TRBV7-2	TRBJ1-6	CASSSTDLGNSPLHF	TGTGCCAGCAGCTCTACAGATTTGGGTAATTCACCCCTCCACTTT